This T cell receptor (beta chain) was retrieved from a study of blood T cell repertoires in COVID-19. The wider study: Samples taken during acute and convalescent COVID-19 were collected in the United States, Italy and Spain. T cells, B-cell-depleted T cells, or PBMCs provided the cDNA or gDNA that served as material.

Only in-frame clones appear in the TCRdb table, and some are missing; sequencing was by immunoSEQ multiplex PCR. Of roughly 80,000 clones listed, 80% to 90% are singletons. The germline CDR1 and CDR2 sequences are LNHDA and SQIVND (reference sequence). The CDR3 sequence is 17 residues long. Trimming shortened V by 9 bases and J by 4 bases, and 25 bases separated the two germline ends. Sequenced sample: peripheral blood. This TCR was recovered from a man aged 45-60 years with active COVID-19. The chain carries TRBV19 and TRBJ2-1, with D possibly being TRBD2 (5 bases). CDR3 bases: TGTGCCAGCAGTTCCTATAGAGGGCAGAATTCTTACAATGAGCAGTTCTTC. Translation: CASSSYRGQNSYNEQFF.